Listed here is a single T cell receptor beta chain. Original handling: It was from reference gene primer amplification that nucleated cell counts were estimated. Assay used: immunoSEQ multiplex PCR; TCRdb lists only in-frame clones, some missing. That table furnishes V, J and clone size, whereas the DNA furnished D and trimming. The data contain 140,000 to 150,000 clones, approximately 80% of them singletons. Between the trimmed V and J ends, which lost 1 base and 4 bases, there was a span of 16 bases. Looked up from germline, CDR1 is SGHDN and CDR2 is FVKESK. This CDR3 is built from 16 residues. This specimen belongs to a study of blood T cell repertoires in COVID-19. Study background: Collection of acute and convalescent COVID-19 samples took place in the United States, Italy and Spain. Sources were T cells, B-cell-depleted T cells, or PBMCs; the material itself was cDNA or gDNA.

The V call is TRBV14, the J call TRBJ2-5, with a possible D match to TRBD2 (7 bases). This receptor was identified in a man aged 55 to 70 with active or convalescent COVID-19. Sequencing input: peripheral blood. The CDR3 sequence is CASSQALIGGAETQYF. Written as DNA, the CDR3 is TGTGCCAGCAGCCAAGCTCTAATAGGGGGGGCAGAGACCCAGTACTTC. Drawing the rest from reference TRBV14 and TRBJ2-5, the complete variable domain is EAGVTQFPSHSVIEKGQTVTLRCDPISGHDNLYWYRRVMGKEIKFLLHFVKESKQDESGMPNNRFLAERTGGTYSTLKVQPAELEDSGVYFCASSQALIGGAETQYFGPGTRLLVL.